This paragraph reports one TCR beta chain. How the authors handled the data: Counts of nucleated cells, estimated from reference gene primer amplification, were obtained. Clones were sequenced by immunoSEQ multiplex PCR, and TCRdb holds only the in-frame ones, with some missing. Clone size and V and J calls were adopted from that table, with D and trimming inferred from the DNA. Among about 260,000 clones listed, about 88% were seen once. The data originate from a study of blood T cell repertoires in COVID-19. For the study at large: Collection of acute and convalescent COVID-19 samples took place in the United States, Italy and Spain. From T cells, B-cell-depleted T cells, or PBMCs came the material, which was cDNA or gDNA.

V lost 0 bases to trimming and J lost 6 bases, with 14 bases between them. The germline V gene encodes CDR1 MDHEN and CDR2 SYDVKM. The CDR3 consists of 16 residues. The sample was peripheral blood. The receptor comes from an older woman with COVID-19, enrolled during active disease. The V call is TRBV28, the J call TRBJ1-4; a weak D match, TRBD1 (5 bases). This CDR3 reads CASSLWPGGGDEKLFF. CDR3 DNA sequence: TGTGCCAGCAGTTTATGGCCCGGGGGAGGGGATGAAAAACTGTTTTTT.